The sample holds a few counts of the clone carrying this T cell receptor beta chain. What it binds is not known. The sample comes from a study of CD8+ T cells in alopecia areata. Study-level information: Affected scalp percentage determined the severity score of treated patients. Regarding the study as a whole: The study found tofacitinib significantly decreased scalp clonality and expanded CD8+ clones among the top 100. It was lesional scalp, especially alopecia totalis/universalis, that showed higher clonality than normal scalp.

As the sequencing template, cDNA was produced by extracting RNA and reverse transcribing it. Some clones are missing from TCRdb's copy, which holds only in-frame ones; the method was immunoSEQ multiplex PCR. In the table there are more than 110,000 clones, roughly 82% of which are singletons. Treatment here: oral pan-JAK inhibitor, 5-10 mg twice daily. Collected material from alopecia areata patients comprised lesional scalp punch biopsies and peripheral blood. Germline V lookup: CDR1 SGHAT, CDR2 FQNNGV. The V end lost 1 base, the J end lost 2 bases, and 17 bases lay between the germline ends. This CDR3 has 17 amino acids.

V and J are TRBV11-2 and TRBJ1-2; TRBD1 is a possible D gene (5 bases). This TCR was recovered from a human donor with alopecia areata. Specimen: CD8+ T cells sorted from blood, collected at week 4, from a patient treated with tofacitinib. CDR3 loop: CASSLVISWGPNYGYTF. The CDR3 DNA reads TGTGCCAGCAGCTTAGTAATTAGTTGGGGCCCAAACTATGGCTACACCTTC.